This TCR beta chain is drawn from a study of T cell repertoires in cytomegalovirus infection. The germline V gene has CDR1 MDHEN and CDR2 SYDVKM. With 8 bases removed from V and 5 bases from J, the gap between germline ends came to 15 bases. The CDR3 totals 13 residues. Each CDR3 protein is one row after TCRdb ran MiXCR on the reads. The repertoire holds about 180,000 distinct CDR3 sequences, with about 15% as singletons. This clonotype occurred many times. The source of this sequence is a human donor in good health (CMV status not recorded). Some clones in this sample may be carry-over from other donors' samples. This rearrangement joins TRBV28 to TRBJ2-5, with a weak D call TRBD1 (5 bases). The sample consisted of PBMCs. For the CDR3, the DNA is TGTGCCAGCGGTAACAGGAATTCGGAGACCCAGTACTTC. Translation: CASGNRNSETQYF.